One sample yielded the 5 T cell receptor beta chains listed below, sequenced in a study of cytomegalovirus exposure and HLA in healthy donors. Clones were read by immunoSEQ multiplex PCR, and TCRdb kept only the in-frame ones, dropping some. Of some 90,000 clones listed, 87% were seen once; the top ten hold 3% to 4%. Sequenced sample: PBMCs. All receptors derive from a woman between 25 and 40 years old in good health and CMV-seronegative.

This rearrangement joins TRBV5-4 to TRBJ1-1, with 7 bases matching TRBD1. Germline CDR1 SGHNT, CDR2 YYREEE (reference sequence). The trim removed 3 bases at V and 5 bases at J, leaving 10 bases unmatched. CDR3 length equals 15 residues. Here the CDR3 DNA reads TGTGCCAGCAGCTCCGGGACAGACCCAAGGACTGAAGCTTTCTTT. Translating gives CASSSGTDPRTEAFF.

The chain couples TRBV11-2 to TRBJ2-2; 9 positions agree with TRBD2. The CDR3 has 16 residues. V shed 1 base, J shed 4 bases, and the junction held 4 bases outside the gene matches. Germline CDR1 is SGHAT and CDR2 is FQNNGV. Here the CDR3 reads CASSLVAGGRTGELFF. The CDR3 DNA reads as TGTGCCAGCAGCTTAGTGGCGGGAGGGCGCACCGGGGAGCTGTTTTTT.

This chain uses TRBV18 with TRBJ2-7, with 7 bases matching TRBD1. V shed 3 bases and J 7 bases; nucleotides not matched to a gene: 3. In germline, CDR1 is KGHSH, CDR2 LQKENI. This CDR3 has 12 amino acids. The CDR3 bases are TGTGCCAGCTCACCGATGACAGGGGAGCAGTACTTC. This sequence encodes CASSPMTGEQYF.

The chain recombines TRBV29-1 with TRBJ2-1; tentatively, D is TRBD2 (5 bases). V was pared by 1 base and J by 4 bases, with 11 bases between. This CDR3 comprises 14 residues. Germline loops: CDR1 SQVTM, CDR2 ANQGSEA. CDR3 protein: CSVEGGSRYNEQFF. In DNA form, the CDR3 reads TGCAGCGTTGAAGGAGGGAGTCGGTACAATGAGCAGTTCTTC.

The gene calls are TRBV10-3 and TRBJ2-7; 9 bases map to TRBD2. This CDR3 has 15 residues. The trim removed 2 bases at V and 0 bases at J, leaving 2 bases unmatched. In germline, CDR1 is ENHRY, CDR2 SYGVKD. Here the CDR3 DNA reads TGTGCCATCAGTGAGACTAGCGGGCTCTCCTACGAGCAGTACTTC. As protein: CAISETSGLSYEQYF.